A single sample is the source of the 9 T cell receptor beta chains below, sequenced in a study of response to subunit inactivated influenza vaccine. TCRdb called the RT-PCR reads again in MiXCR, with one record for every CDR3 protein. The sample contains roughly 290,000 distinct CDR3 sequences, 20% to 25% of which appear only once. Material: PBMCs from blood, obtained approximately 22 months after vaccination. The receptor source for this set is a man aged 50-75 years who received an inactivated influenza vaccine.

This clonotype has a count of ten or more. The chain is built from TRBV20-1 and TRBJ1-5; TRBD1 agrees at 9 bases. The CDR3 covers 16 residues. Germline loops: CDR1 DFQATT, CDR2 SNEGSKA (reference sequence). The V gene end was trimmed by 0 bases and the J gene end by 1 base; junction bases not matched to a gene: 4. The CDR3 spells CSARDLQGASNQPQHF. Here the CDR3 DNA reads TGCAGTGCTAGAGACTTACAGGGGGCGAGCAATCAGCCCCAGCATTTT.

The chain couples TRBV7-8 to TRBJ2-7; 8 nucleotides match TRBD2. Per the germline V gene, CDR1 is SGHVS and CDR2 is FQNEAQ. V dropped 7 bases and J dropped 0; count of bases not matched to a gene: 11. The CDR3 consists of 16 residues. Here the CDR3 DNA reads TGTGCCAGCACCCCTAGCGGGCTAGCGAGCTCCTACGAGCAGTACTTC. Protein product: CASTPSGLASSYEQYF.

Only a few counts were recorded for this clonotype. J is TRBJ2-5 and V is TRBV7-9; D gene ambiguous. Trimming took 5 bases from V and 5 from J, leaving 9 bases between them. Per germline, CDR1 SEHNR and CDR2 FQNEAQ (reference sequence). This CDR3 is built from 12 residues. CDR3 residues: CASSPQMETQYF. The CDR3 nucleotides are TGTGCCAGCAGCCCTCAGATGGAGACCCAGTACTTC.

This sequence joins TRBV2 and TRBJ2-7; 11 bases agree with TRBD2. CDR1 and CDR2 from the germline V gene are SNHLY and FYNNEI. After removal of 5 bases from V and 4 bases from J, the junction contained 10 bases not matched to a gene. This CDR3 region has 16 residues. Here the CDR3 DNA reads TGTGCCAGCAGTCCTAGTAGCGGGAGGGCCTGGTACGAGCAGTACTTC. Protein: CASSPSSGRAWYEQYF.

The chain combines TRBV28 with TRBJ2-5, with 7 bases fitting TRBD1. Per the germline V gene, CDR1 is MDHEN and CDR2 is SYDVKM. The CDR3 spans 15 residues. Unmatched junction bases numbered 9, after V lost 6 bases and J lost 2 bases. The CDR3 DNA follows: TGTGCCAGCAGAGAGACAGGGAGAGCTCAAGAGACCCAGTACTTC. It specifies CASRETGRAQETQYF.

In this sample, this clonotype turned up a few times. J is TRBJ1-3 and V is TRBV6-5; a possible D gene is TRBD1 (6 bases). With 4 bases removed from V and 7 bases from J, the gap between germline ends came to 20 bases. The CDR3 length is 16 residues. Per the germline V gene, CDR1 is MNHEY and CDR2 is SVGAGI. The CDR3 DNA follows: TGTGCCAGCAGTTTGACGGGGGCCGGGGGGCGGAACACCATATATTTT. Translating it yields CASSLTGAGGRNTIYF.

This clonotype has a handful of counts. V and J are TRBV10-3 and TRBJ1-1; possibly TRBD1 for D (5 bases). Deletions cut 7 bases from V and 6 bases from J, with 15 bases between. Germline V gene lookup returns CDR1 ENHRY and CDR2 SYGVKD. This CDR3 is 13 amino acids long. The CDR3 loop is CAIKGVQGAEAFF. CDR3 nucleotide sequence: TGTGCCATCAAGGGAGTCCAGGGCGCTGAAGCTTTCTTT.

This clonotype was seen many times. The rearrangement joins TRBV11-2 to TRBJ1-2; 7 bases are a match to TRBD1. The CDR3 covers 13 residues. Per germline, CDR1 SGHAT and CDR2 FQNNGV. V lost 1 base, J lost 8 bases, and 4 bases stayed unmatched. The CDR3 sequence is CASSLGQGEGYTF. In DNA form, the CDR3 reads TGTGCCAGCAGCTTAGGGCAGGGGGAAGGCTACACCTTC. The entire variable domain, with the rest obtained from reference TRBV11-2 and TRBJ1-2, is as follows: EAGVAQSPRYKIIEKRQSVAFWCNPISGHATLYWYQQILGQGPKLLIQFQNNGVVDDSQLPKDRFSAERLKGVDSTLKIQPAKLEDSAVYLCASSLGQGEGYTFGSGTRLTVV.

The DNA of the CDR3 is TGTGCCATCAGTCTGACGGACCTAGAGACCCAGTACTTC. Its protein is CAISLTDLETQYF. V and J are TRBV10-3 and TRBJ2-5; the D is unclear. Germline V gene lookup returns CDR1 ENHRY and CDR2 SYGVKD. CDR3 length: 13 amino acids. Between the trimmed V and J ends, which lost 5 bases and 4 bases, there was a span of 11 bases.